This T cell receptor beta chain was identified during a study of cytomegalovirus exposure and HLA in healthy donors. Whole-study findings and limits: Within a later analysis, the majority of CMV-associated TCR beta chains appeared HLA-restricted. Sequencing had likely introduced a cluster of highly shared sequence variants as an artifact. When the data were analyzed later, several of the most significant clusters appeared to be linked to common viral pathogens.

This clone showed up just a few times. Its specificity is unknown. CDR1 and CDR2 (germline): PRHDT, FYEKMQ (reference sequence). The CDR3 runs 15 residues. Trimming took off 2 bases at V and 4 bases at J, with 11 bases between the two ends. Vbeta (60) and Jbeta (13) primers were used in the PCR. Generated by immunoSEQ multiplex PCR, the TCRdb table keeps only in-frame clones and is missing some. The table has under 200,000 clones, roughly 80% seen once. Sequences were obtained from PBMCs. The chain couples TRBV13 to TRBJ2-2; the D gene is possibly TRBD2 (5 bases). This receptor was obtained from a woman aged 18-29 years in good health and CMV-seronegative. CDR3 region: CASSLLGEVTGELFF. CDR3 nucleotide sequence: TGTGCCAGCAGCTTACTGGGAGAAGTCACCGGGGAGCTGTTTTTT.